Reported below is one T cell receptor (beta chain). Its antigen is currently unknown. Profiled with immunoSEQ multiplex PCR; TCRdb holds only in-frame clones, not every one. The sample shows under 100,000 clones, 85% to 95% of them seen only once. The sample comes from a study of cytomegalovirus exposure and HLA in healthy donors. Whole-study findings and limits: As confirmed in vitro, a few CMV-associated chains were specific for CMV antigens. About 150 TCR beta chains were listed as cytomegalovirus-associated. Reportedly, diagnosis of cytomegalovirus status by the classifier showed high specificity and sensitivity.

The sequencing sample was made of PBMCs. The TCR was taken from a young woman in good health and CMV-seronegative.

The CDR3 DNA follows: TGCGCCAGCAGCTCCGCGGCAGGGGGAAACACCATATATTTT. Protein: CASSSAAGGNTIYF. The rearrangement links TRBV5-1 to TRBJ1-3; a possible D gene is TRBD1 (5 bases). The germline gives CDR1 SGHRS, CDR2 YFSETQ. This CDR3 spans 14 amino acids. With 3 bases removed from V and 4 bases from J, the gap between germline ends came to 11 bases.